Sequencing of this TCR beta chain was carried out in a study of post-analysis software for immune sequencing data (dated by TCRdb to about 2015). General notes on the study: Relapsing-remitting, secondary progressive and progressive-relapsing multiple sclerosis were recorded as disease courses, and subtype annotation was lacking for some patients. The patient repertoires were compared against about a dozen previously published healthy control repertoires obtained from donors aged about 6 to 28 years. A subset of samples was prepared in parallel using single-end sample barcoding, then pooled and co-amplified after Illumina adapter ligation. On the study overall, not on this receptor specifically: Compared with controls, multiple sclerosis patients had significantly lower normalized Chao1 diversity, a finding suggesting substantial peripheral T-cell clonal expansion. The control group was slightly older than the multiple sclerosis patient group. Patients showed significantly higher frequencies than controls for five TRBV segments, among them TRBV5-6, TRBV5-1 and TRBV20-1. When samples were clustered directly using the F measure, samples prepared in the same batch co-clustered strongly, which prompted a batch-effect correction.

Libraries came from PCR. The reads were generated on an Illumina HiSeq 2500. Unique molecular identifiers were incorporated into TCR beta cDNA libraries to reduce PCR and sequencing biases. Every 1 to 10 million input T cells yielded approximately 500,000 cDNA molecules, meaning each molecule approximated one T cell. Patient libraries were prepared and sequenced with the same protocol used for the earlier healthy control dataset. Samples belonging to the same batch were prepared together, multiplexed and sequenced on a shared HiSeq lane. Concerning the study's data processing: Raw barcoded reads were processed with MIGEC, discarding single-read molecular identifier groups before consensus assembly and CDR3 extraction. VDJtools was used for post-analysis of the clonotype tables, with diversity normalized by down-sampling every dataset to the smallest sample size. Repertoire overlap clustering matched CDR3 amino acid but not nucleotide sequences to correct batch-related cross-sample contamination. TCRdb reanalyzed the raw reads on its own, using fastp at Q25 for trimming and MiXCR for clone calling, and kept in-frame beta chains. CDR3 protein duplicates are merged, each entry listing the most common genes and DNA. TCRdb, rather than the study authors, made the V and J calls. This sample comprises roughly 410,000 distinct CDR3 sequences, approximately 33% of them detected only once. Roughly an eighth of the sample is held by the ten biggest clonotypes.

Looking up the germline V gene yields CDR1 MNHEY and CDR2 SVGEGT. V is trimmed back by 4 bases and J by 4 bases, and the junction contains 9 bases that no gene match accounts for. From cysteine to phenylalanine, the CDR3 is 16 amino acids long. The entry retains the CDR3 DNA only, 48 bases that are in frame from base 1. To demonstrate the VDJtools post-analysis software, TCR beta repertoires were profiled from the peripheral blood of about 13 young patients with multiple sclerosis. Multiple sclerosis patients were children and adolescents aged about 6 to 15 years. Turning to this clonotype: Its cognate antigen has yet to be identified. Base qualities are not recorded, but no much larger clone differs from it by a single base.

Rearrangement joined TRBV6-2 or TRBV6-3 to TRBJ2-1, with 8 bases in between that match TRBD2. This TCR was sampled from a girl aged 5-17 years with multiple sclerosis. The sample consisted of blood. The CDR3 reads CASSWAGGLLYNEQFF. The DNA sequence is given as TGTGCCAGCAGTTGGGCGGGGGGACTTCTTTACAATGAGCAGTTCTTC.